In this sample, the clone carrying this TCR beta chain turned up many times. V dropped 7 bases and J dropped 6 bases, with 22 bases sitting between them. CDR1 and CDR2 from the germline V gene are MNHNS and SASEGT. CDR3 length: 16 residues. Time point defined: newly diagnosed GD, antithyroid drugs for less than 3 months. Extracted PBMC RNA gave rise to the TCR library. To make TCR beta libraries, researchers used iRepertoire HTBI primers and Arm-PCR of CDR3 regions. Using its own MiXCR run on the multiplex PCR reads, TCRdb lists one record per CDR3 protein. The sample shows some 410,000 distinct CDR3 sequences, about 17% of them seen only once. The data were taken from a study of regulatory T cells in long-lasting Graves disease. This sample also belongs to another study, concerning T cells in Graves' hyperthyroidism and ophthalmopathy.

The sample was peripheral blood mononuclear cells (PBMCs), taken at new diagnosis, from a patient treated with antithyroid drugs. The V call is TRBV6-1, the J call TRBJ1-5; D remains ambiguous. The receptor was isolated from a woman aged 25 to 45 with Graves disease. The CDR3 loop reads CASNPRRVGLGQPQHF. As DNA, the CDR3 is TGTGCCAGCAACCCACGGAGGGTAGGCTTGGGTCAGCCCCAGCATTTT.